The subject of this entry is one T cell receptor beta chain. Every donor provided 9.5 to 10 milliliters of peripheral blood. This entry comes from a study of blood T cells in healthy people across ages. V lost 0 bases and J lost 2, with 1 base in between. This CDR3 contains 11 residues. Germline CDR1 and CDR2: DFQATT and SNEGSKA (reference sequence). A second PCR of 7 to 11 cycles used a sample-barcoded 5' primer and a J-beta primer mix. TCRdb processed the 5' RACE reads anew with MiXCR; each CDR3 protein has one entry. This table has about 800,000 distinct CDR3 sequences, about 62% appearing once. V usage is TRBV20-1 and J usage is TRBJ1-1, with D uncertain. The TCR was taken from a man aged 30 to 39 in good health. Material for sequencing was blood. The CDR3 coding sequence is TGCAGTGCTAGAGATAACACTGAAGCTTTCTTT. It specifies CSARDNTEAFF.